The source of this T cell receptor (beta chain) is a study of cytomegalovirus exposure and HLA in healthy donors. Germline-derived CDR1 and CDR2 are MNHEY and SMNVEV (reference sequence). The CDR3 has 14 residues. The PCR made use of 60 Vbeta and 13 Jbeta primers. Profiled with immunoSEQ multiplex PCR; TCRdb holds only in-frame clones, not every one. The table includes some 180,000 clones, roughly three quarters detected once. With respect to this clone: Its antigen is currently unknown.

Findings of the study overall: In most subjects, TCR beta sequences reportedly gave accurate predictions of HLA-A and HLA-B alleles. Later on, a genetic analysis was performed. It linked a missense variant in DCLRE1C with V- and J-gene trimming of TCR beta.

The receptor's source is a male donor in good health and CMV-seronegative. The sequenced material came from PBMCs. The chain uses TRBV27 and TRBJ2-5; a weak D match, TRBD1 (6 bases). The assigned J gene may be wrong: the sequence end matches TRBJ2-7 better. As DNA, the CDR3 is TGTGCCAGCAGTTACGCGACAGGTTCCTACGAGCAGTACTTC. This translates into CASSYATGSYEQYF.